One and the same sample provided the 25 T cell receptor beta chains below, sequenced in a study of shared clonotypes between healthy human individuals. Generated by immunoSEQ multiplex PCR, the TCRdb table keeps only in-frame clones and is missing some. Here the sample spans 2.3 million or so clones, over 85% being singletons. Sequencing was done on a sample of naive CD4+ T cells from PBMCs. Stated subset: CD45RA+ positively selected. These receptors all come from a man younger than 30 in good health. Some clones in this sample may be carry-over from other donors' samples.

V is TRBV28 and J is TRBJ1-1; the match to TRBD1 covers 10 bases. The trim removed 6 bases at V and 1 base at J, leaving 23 bases unmatched. Germline V gene lookup returns CDR1 MDHEN and CDR2 SYDVKM. The CDR3 is 21 amino acids. This CDR3 reads CASRVPGQGNTVSYSNTEAFF. CDR3 sequence (DNA): TGTGCCAGCAGGGTTCCGGGACAGGGGAACACGGTCTCCTATTCGAACACTGAAGCTTTCTTT.

The chain couples TRBV28 to TRBJ1-4; 11 nucleotides align to TRBD1. The V gene end was trimmed by 10 bases and the J gene end by 7 bases; junction bases not matched to a gene: 5. CDR1 and CDR2 (germline): MDHEN, SYDVKM. The CDR3 has 13 residues. In DNA form, the CDR3 reads TGTGCCACCTTGGACAGGGGGCCTGAAAAACTGTTTTTT. Amino acid sequence: CATLDRGPEKLFF.

The rearrangement links TRBV2 to TRBJ2-7; 7 bases line up with TRBD1. In germline, CDR1 is SNHLY, CDR2 FYNNEI. The CDR3 is made up of 13 amino acids. V was pared by 8 bases and J by 3 bases, with 7 bases of the junction left unmatched. CDR3 sequence: CASWGQRNYEQYF. CDR3 bases: TGTGCCAGCTGGGGACAGAGAAACTACGAGCAGTACTTC.

The chain is built from TRBV11-2 and TRBJ2-1; TRBD2 agrees at 9 bases. The CDR3 covers 15 residues. The J segment lost 6 bases and the V segment lost 4 bases, leaving 7 bases of the junction unmatched. The germline CDR1 and CDR2 sequences are SGHAT and FQNNGV. The CDR3 loop reads CASSSLREGRNEQFF. DNA of the CDR3: TGTGCCAGCAGCTCCTTGCGGGAGGGCCGCAATGAGCAGTTCTTC.

J is TRBJ2-1 and V is TRBV11-2; no reliable D call. V was pared by 3 bases and J by 9 bases, with 6 bases between. The CDR3 consists of 11 residues. The V gene's germline CDR1 is SGHAT and CDR2 FQNNGV. This chain's CDR3 is CASSFHSEQFF. The CDR3, as DNA: TGTGCCAGCAGCTTTCACTCTGAGCAGTTCTTC.

The J gene is TRBJ2-7, the V gene TRBV9, with 15 bases matching TRBD2. CDR3 length equals 19 residues. From germline, CDR1 is SGDLS and CDR2 YYNGEE. J was trimmed by 3 bases and V by 3 bases; bases with no gene match: 13. The CDR3 nucleotides are TGTGCCAGCAGCGCCTCCTACGGACTAGCGGGAGGGAGCGGCTACGAGCAGTACTTC. This translates into CASSASYGLAGGSGYEQYF. Combining the CDR3 with reference TRBV9 and TRBJ2-7 gives the whole variable domain DSGVTQTPKHLITATGQRVTLRCSPRSGDLSVYWYQQSLDQGLQFLIQYYNGEERAKGNILERFSAQQFPDLHSELNLSSLELGDSALYFCASSASYGLAGGSGYEQYFGPGTRLTVT.

The V gene is TRBV7-9, the J gene TRBJ2-3; D call uncertain. Germline V gives CDR1 SEHNR, CDR2 FQNEAQ (reference sequence). The CDR3 extends over 14 amino acids. Trimming cost V 2 bases and J 6 bases, with 12 bases left between them. This chain's CDR3 is CASSLLSTGDTQYF. The CDR3, as DNA: TGTGCCAGCAGCTTATTGTCCACCGGGGATACGCAGTATTTT.

The J gene is TRBJ2-1, the V gene TRBV5-6, with no clear D. The CDR3 is 15 residues long. Between the trimmed V and J ends, which lost 6 bases and 6 bases, there was a span of 19 bases. Germline values: CDR1 SGHDT, CDR2 YYEEEE. CDR3 residues: CASTLGPTLVNEQFF. The CDR3 DNA reads as TGTGCCAGCACCCTCGGCCCTACCCTTGTCAATGAGCAGTTCTTC. Drawing the rest from reference TRBV5-6 and TRBJ2-1, the complete variable domain is DAGVTQSPTHLIKTRGQQVTLRCSPKSGHDTVSWYQQALGQGPQFIFQYYEEEERQRGNFPDRFSGHQFPNYSSELNVNALLLGDSALYLCASTLGPTLVNEQFFGPGTRLTVL.

The chain uses TRBV7-2 and TRBJ2-1; no firm D call. Germline assignment: CDR1 SGHTA and CDR2 FQGNSA. The CDR3 length is 12 residues. With 2 bases removed from V and 9 bases from J, the gap between germline ends came to 8 bases. This chain's CDR3 is CASSLILFEQFF. DNA for the CDR3: TGTGCCAGCAGCTTAATTTTGTTTGAGCAGTTCTTC.

The rearrangement uses TRBV11-2 and TRBJ2-7, with D maybe TRBD2 (6 bases). The V end lost 5 bases, the J end lost 5 bases, and 13 bases lay between the germline ends. Per the germline V gene, CDR1 is SGHAT and CDR2 is FQNNGV. The CDR3 runs to 13 residues. CDR3 in DNA: TGTGCCAGCAGCGCTGATAAGCGGGACGAGCAGTACTTC. Translating gives CASSADKRDEQYF. The full variable domain, with the rest looked up from reference TRBV11-2 and TRBJ2-7, is EAGVAQSPRYKIIEKRQSVAFWCNPISGHATLYWYQQILGQGPKLLIQFQNNGVVDDSQLPKDRFSAERLKGVDSTLKIQPAKLEDSAVYLCASSADKRDEQYFGPGTRLTVT.

This chain joins TRBV7-9 and TRBJ2-5; D might be TRBD1 (6 bases). The CDR3 has 14 residues. Trimming stripped 5 bases from V and 1 base from J, with 11 bases between. The germline V gene has CDR1 SEHNR and CDR2 FQNEAQ (reference sequence). The CDR3 nucleotides read TGTGCCAGCAGCAGACGACAGGTCCAAGAGACCCAGTACTTC. This gives the protein CASSRRQVQETQYF.

The genes are TRBV4-1 and TRBJ1-5; 9 positions match TRBD1. This CDR3 has 15 residues. Germline V CDR1 and CDR2: MGHRA, YSYEKL. Trimming at V came to 3 bases and at J to 7 bases, leaving 7 bases not matched to a gene. CDR3 nucleotide sequence: TGCGCCAGCAGCCATGGGGACAGGGTGGGACAGCCCCAGCATTTT. Translation: CASSHGDRVGQPQHF.

CDR3 protein: CASSPSRGWDYGYTF. The CDR3 nucleotides are TGTGCCAGCTCACCCTCGCGCGGGTGGGACTATGGCTACACCTTC. V and J are TRBV18 and TRBJ1-2; D call uncertain. The CDR3 totals 15 residues. Trimming pared 3 bases from V and 3 bases from J, leaving 14 bases between. Germline V CDR1 and CDR2: KGHSH, LQKENI.

The chain carries TRBV19 and TRBJ1-2; TRBD1 matches 7 bases. Trimming at V came to 3 bases and at J to 8 bases, leaving 12 bases not matched to a gene. Germline loops: CDR1 LNHDA, CDR2 SQIVND (reference sequence). This CDR3 region has 15 residues. The CDR3: CASSILPGQTYGYTF. The CDR3 bases are TGTGCCAGTAGTATTCTTCCGGGACAGACATACGGCTACACCTTC.

The chain combines TRBV18 with TRBJ2-7; D not certain. The length of the CDR3 is 14 residues. V lost 1 base, J lost 4 bases, and 11 bases lay in between. Germline CDR1 KGHSH, CDR2 LQKENI. The CDR3 bases are TGTGCCAGCTCACCACGGTCTGGGCAATACGAGCAGTACTTC. Translated: CASSPRSGQYEQYF.

The V call is TRBV28, the J call TRBJ2-6; unclear D gene. V was cut by 4 bases and J by 0 bases, with 16 bases left in between. The CDR3 is made up of 18 amino acids. In germline, CDR1 is MDHEN, CDR2 SYDVKM. CDR3 bases: TGTGCCAGCAGTTCCCCCCAGTGGGCGAGCTCTGGGGCCAACGTCCTGACTTTC. This encodes CASSSPQWASSGANVLTF.

This clone was counted between two and nine times. DNA of the CDR3: TGCAGCGTTGAAGTGCAACAGGGGGCAGCTTTCTTT. Translation gives CSVEVQQGAAFF. The chain recombines TRBV29-1 with TRBJ1-1, with 9 nucleotides matching TRBD1. Losses at the gene ends were 1 base for V and 10 bases for J; bases not matched to a gene: 4. The CDR3 extends over 12 amino acids. The germline V gene encodes CDR1 SQVTM and CDR2 ANQGSEA.

The CDR3 loop is CASSFRAIQETQYF. For the CDR3, the DNA is TGCGCCAGCAGCTTCCGAGCGATCCAAGAGACCCAGTACTTC. The chain links TRBV5-1 to TRBJ2-5; D is undetermined. The CDR3 spans 14 residues. Trimming took 2 bases from V and 1 from J, leaving 9 bases between them. The germline gives CDR1 SGHRS, CDR2 YFSETQ. Based on the CDR3 plus reference TRBV5-1 and TRBJ2-5, the full variable domain is KAGVTQTPRYLIKTRGQQVTLSCSPISGHRSVSWYQQTPGQGLQFLFEYFSETQRNKGNFPGRFSGRQFSNSRSEMNVSTLELGDSALYLCASSFRAIQETQYFGPGTRLLVL.

The chain recombines TRBV28 with TRBJ2-1; D ambiguous. V lost 6 bases to trimming and J lost 9 bases, with 12 bases between them. The CDR3 totals 12 residues. CDR1 and CDR2 from the germline V gene are MDHEN and SYDVKM. The CDR3 loop is CASSTAQVEQFF. DNA of the CDR3: TGTGCCAGCAGCACAGCGCAGGTTGAGCAGTTCTTC. The complete variable domain, with remaining parts taken from reference TRBV28 and TRBJ2-1, reads DVKVTQSSRYLVKRTGEKVFLECVQDMDHENMFWYRQDPGLGLRLIYFSYDVKMKEKGDIPEGYSVSREKKERFSLILESASTNQTSMYLCASSTAQVEQFFGPGTRLTVL.

The J gene is TRBJ2-5, the V gene TRBV4-1; 7 nucleotides align to TRBD1. Per germline, CDR1 MGHRA and CDR2 YSYEKL. CDR3 length: 16 amino acids. Unmatched junction bases numbered 7, after V lost 3 bases and J lost 0 bases. CDR3 bases: TGCGCCAGCAGCCATTTAGGGGGCCCGTACCAAGAGACCCAGTACTTC. This gives the protein CASSHLGGPYQETQYF.

This chain connects TRBV28 to TRBJ2-7, with D perhaps matching TRBD1 (6 bases). The ends were cut back, 8 bases at V and 5 bases at J, with 10 bases in the middle. Germline V gene sequence: CDR1 MDHEN, CDR2 SYDVKM. The CDR3 is 11 amino acids. CDR3: CASRQVDEQYF. The CDR3 bases are TGTGCCAGCCGACAGGTAGACGAGCAGTACTTC.

The rearrangement joins TRBV5-8 to TRBJ1-4, with 8 bases matching TRBD1. Unmatched junction bases numbered 6, after V lost 3 bases and J lost 8 bases. CDR1 and CDR2 from the germline V gene are SGHTS and YDEGEE. CDR3 length: 14 residues. CDR3 in amino acids: CASSSQGGSEKLFF. CDR3 DNA sequence: TGTGCCAGCAGCTCACAGGGGGGATCGGAAAAACTGTTTTTT.

The J gene is TRBJ2-5, the V gene TRBV28; perhaps TRBD2 as D (5 bases). Trimming stripped 2 bases from V and 3 bases from J, with 13 bases between. Germline V lookup: CDR1 MDHEN, CDR2 SYDVKM. This CDR3 spans 15 amino acids. In nucleotides, the CDR3 is TGTGCCAGCAGTTTAATCGGAGGAGACAAAGAGACCCAGTACTTC. Amino acids: CASSLIGGDKETQYF.

V gene TRBV6-1 combines with J gene TRBJ1-4; D uncertain. Germline V gene lookup returns CDR1 MNHNS and CDR2 SASEGT. The CDR3 runs to 18 residues. V dropped 0 bases and J dropped 4 bases, with 18 bases sitting between them. CDR3 DNA sequence: TGTGCCAGCAGTGAAGCGTACGGGCGCGGTTTAATTAATGAAAAACTGTTTTTT. Translation gives CASSEAYGRGLINEKLFF.

The chain combines TRBV30 with TRBJ2-5; D is undetermined. CDR1 is GTSNPN and CDR2 is SVGIG in the germline V gene (reference sequence). The CDR3 loop spans 11 amino acids. Trimming took 2 bases from V and 5 from J, leaving 6 bases between them. CDR3 in DNA: TGTGCCTGGAGTTCCTCGGAGACCCAGTACTTC. Its protein product is CAWSSSETQYF. The whole variable domain, filled in from reference TRBV30 and TRBJ2-5, reads SQTIHQWPATLVQPVGSPLSLECTVEGTSNPNLYWYRQAAGRGLQLLFYSVGIGQISSEVPQNLSASRPQDRQFILSSKKLLLSDSGFYLCAWSSSETQYFGPGTRLLVL.